The subject of this entry is one T cell receptor beta chain. Its antigen is not identified. Per germline, CDR1 LNHDA and CDR2 SQIVND (reference sequence). Trimming removed 6 bases from V and 1 base from J, with 7 bases in between. This CDR3 is 13 amino acids long. cDNA libraries for TCR beta contained unique molecular identifiers. Input amounts of roughly 0.85 to 10 million T cells were used. These gave roughly 0.5 million cDNA molecules, so each molecule approximated one T cell. Via MiXCR, TCRdb re-called the PCR reads, giving one row per CDR3 protein. The sample yields hundreds of thousands of distinct CDR3 sequences, about 27% seen once. These data come from a study of post-analysis software for immune sequencing data. For the study at large: Recorded subtypes: relapsing-remitting, secondary progressive, progressive-relapsing; some patients unannotated. Study-level findings and limits: Patients showed TRBV5-6, TRBV5-1 and TRBV20-1 among several TRBV segments more frequent than in controls.

Sequencing was performed on blood. The source is a girl aged 5 to 17 with multiple sclerosis. The chain links TRBV19 to TRBJ2-1; D perhaps matches TRBD1 (5 bases). CDR3 in DNA: TGTGCCAGTAGGGACAAATCCTACAATGAGCAGTTCTTC. Amino acid sequence: CASRDKSYNEQFF.